These T cell receptor beta chains were read from a single sample in a study of early T cells in non-severe SARS-CoV-2 infection. Each CDR3 protein is one row after TCRdb ran MiXCR on the 5' RACE reads. The sample has approximately 98,000 distinct CDR3 sequences, around 10% seen once. The sample taken for sequencing was whole blood. Source of these receptors: an adult who was a healthcare worker with PCR-confirmed SARS-CoV-2 infection or an uninfected control (not recorded which). Each CDR3 is given with its conserved first and last residue.

v_gene	j_gene	CDR3aa
TRBV7-9	TRBJ1-1	CATTGTGLMNTEAFF
TRBV11-2	TRBJ1-5	CASSFGRQPQHF
TRBV20-1	TRBJ2-2	CSASRGANTGELFF
TRBV6-4	TRBJ2-3	CASSDRAGGTDTQYF
TRBV3-1	TRBJ2-1	CASSLVGLAGYNEQFF
TRBV25-1	TRBJ1-2	CASSESGDHGYTF
TRBV5-6	TRBJ2-1	CASSSRGVYNEQFF
TRBV19	TRBJ2-6	CASSIKNSGANVLTF
TRBV9	TRBJ2-6	CASSSRDRGKNGANVLTF
TRBV6-2/TRBV6-3	TRBJ2-7	CASRAQGRDEQYF
TRBV12-3/TRBV12-4	TRBJ1-1	CASSRTGMTGTEAFF
TRBV28	TRBJ1-2	CASKQGGYGYTF
TRBV10-1	TRBJ1-1	CASSDSGRSHTEAFF
TRBV5-1	TRBJ2-2	CASNYGGTGNTGELFF